This entry features one TCR beta chain sequence. Its antigen is as yet unknown. The sample originates from a study of cytomegalovirus exposure and HLA in healthy donors. Study-wide points: An ancestry cluster, one associated with Asian ancestry, reportedly showed fewer N-insertions than the approximately 670-donor mean in a later analysis.

The primer mix had 60 Vbeta and 13 Jbeta primers. Sequencing used immunoSEQ multiplex PCR; TCRdb keeps in-frame clones, though not all of them. The sample lists about 190,000 clones; around four fifths were seen once. V lost 3 bases and J lost 7, with 19 bases in between. The CDR3 runs to 15 residues. CDR1 is KGHSH, CDR2 LQKENI, per germline. The rearrangement uses TRBV18 and TRBJ2-7; a weak D match, TRBD1 (6 bases). The sequence derives from a man aged 50-59 years in good health and CMV-seronegative. Sample: PBMCs. This chain's CDR3 is CASSPRTVRAGEQYF. The CDR3 DNA reads as TGTGCCAGCTCACCGAGGACAGTAAGGGCAGGGGAGCAGTACTTC.